Reported below is one TCR beta chain. Its specificity is not known. The record originates from a study of early T cells in non-severe SARS-CoV-2 infection. One entry per CDR3 protein, called by TCRdb with MiXCR from the 5' RACE reads. The sample records 75,000 to 80,000 distinct CDR3 sequences, 7.5% to 10% being singletons. General observations from the study: Matching against VDJdb likely underestimated virus-specific expansions, favoring anti-spike CD8.

The specimen sequenced was whole blood. The source of this sequence is an adult who was a healthcare worker with PCR-confirmed SARS-CoV-2 infection or an uninfected control (not recorded which).

This chain's CDR3 is CASSLLPGGEQETQYF. The CDR3 coding sequence is TGTGCCAGCAGTTTATTGCCCGGCGGCGAGCAAGAGACCCAGTACTTC. This chain connects TRBV28 to TRBJ2-5; D is uncertain. The CDR3 runs to 16 residues. Between the trimmed V and J ends, which lost 1 base and 2 bases, there was a span of 14 bases. The germline V gene encodes CDR1 MDHEN and CDR2 SYDVKM.